This T cell receptor (beta chain) emerged from a study of CD8 T cells in ankylosing spondylitis (dated by TCRdb to about 2017). Regarding the study in general: The study profiled T cell receptor beta repertoires in healthy donors and ankylosing spondylitis patients to find disease-linked TCR variants. The full study cohort was made up of roughly 25 ankylosing spondylitis patients and about a hundred healthy donors. Peripheral blood was sampled, and synovial fluid was also collected from ankylosing spondylitis patients. The paper as a whole reports these results and caveats: The disease-linked clones had a CD8+ phenotype and were found at relatively low frequencies in peripheral blood. The disease-linked clones were reported as significantly enriched in matched synovial fluid samples from ankylosing spondylitis patients. Some TCR beta motif variants had previously been reported in synovial fluid and blood of reactive arthritis patients, which suggested common disease-initiation mechanisms. Blood from ankylosing spondylitis patients appeared to be characterized by a TCR beta motif composed of 7 to 9 highly homologous amino acid variants.

Sequencing relied on an Illumina HiSeq 2500. Quantitative 5'-RACE with molecular barcodes was used to prepare TCR beta libraries. Per the source publication's procedure: To identify disease-linked TCR variants, a new computational method was used, one built on a probabilistic model of VDJ rearrangement. Using fastp at Q25 and MiXCR, TCRdb reprocessed the public reads and kept productive beta chains. Rows merge per CDR3 protein into single entries with the most common DNA and genes. In this record, the V and J calls reflect TCRdb's handling and not the investigators' own analysis. The sample includes 300,000 to 350,000 distinct CDR3 sequences, with around 21% observed a single time. The ten top clones hold about 4% of the sample. Many counts were recorded for this clonotype. Its recognized antigen is unknown. No base quality values were provided; no much bigger clone lies one nucleotide off. The clonotype originates from a female donor with ankylosing spondylitis or in good health (not recorded which). The sequenced sample was blood, either unsorted or a sorted T cell fraction (not recorded which).

The nucleotides are TGTGCCAGCAGCTTAGCCAGGTCGGATCGGACCTACGAGCAGTACTTC. This yields the protein CASSLARSDRTYEQYF. The sequence is built from TRBV7-9 and TRBJ2-7, with no confident D gene call. The CDR3 runs 16 amino acids, cysteine and phenylalanine included. Only the CDR3 DNA is retained, 48 bases long and in frame from the first base. V and J are truncated by 0 bases and 2 bases respectively, leaving an intervening sequence of 14 bases. The germline V gene (reference sequence) specifies SEHNR as CDR1 and FQNEAQ as CDR2.